This TCR beta chain emerged from a study of shared clonotypes between healthy human individuals. This clone was detected once. Germline V gene data show CDR1 as GTSNPN and CDR2 as SVGIG (reference sequence). The CDR3 sequence is 14 residues long. The germline V and J ends were trimmed by 5 bases and 7 bases, with 21 bases remaining between them. Assay used: immunoSEQ multiplex PCR; TCRdb lists only in-frame clones, some missing. This table holds about 1.5 million clones, approximately 98% found once. The specimen was naive CD4+ T cells sorted from blood. Subset of the sample: CD45RA+ positively selected. The TCR comes from a man aged 30-40 years in good health. The rearrangement uses TRBV30 and TRBJ2-7; a weak D match, TRBD2 (5 bases). DNA of the CDR3: TGTGCCTGGGCTCTATCCTACCAATCGGGAGAGCAGTACTTC. It encodes CAWALSYQSGEQYF. Looking up the rest from reference TRBV30 and TRBJ2-7 gives the full variable domain: SQTIHQWPATLVQPVGSPLSLECTVEGTSNPNLYWYRQAAGRGLQLLFYSVGIGQISSEVPQNLSASRPQDRQFILSSKKLLLSDSGFYLCAWALSYQSGEQYFGPGTRLTVT.